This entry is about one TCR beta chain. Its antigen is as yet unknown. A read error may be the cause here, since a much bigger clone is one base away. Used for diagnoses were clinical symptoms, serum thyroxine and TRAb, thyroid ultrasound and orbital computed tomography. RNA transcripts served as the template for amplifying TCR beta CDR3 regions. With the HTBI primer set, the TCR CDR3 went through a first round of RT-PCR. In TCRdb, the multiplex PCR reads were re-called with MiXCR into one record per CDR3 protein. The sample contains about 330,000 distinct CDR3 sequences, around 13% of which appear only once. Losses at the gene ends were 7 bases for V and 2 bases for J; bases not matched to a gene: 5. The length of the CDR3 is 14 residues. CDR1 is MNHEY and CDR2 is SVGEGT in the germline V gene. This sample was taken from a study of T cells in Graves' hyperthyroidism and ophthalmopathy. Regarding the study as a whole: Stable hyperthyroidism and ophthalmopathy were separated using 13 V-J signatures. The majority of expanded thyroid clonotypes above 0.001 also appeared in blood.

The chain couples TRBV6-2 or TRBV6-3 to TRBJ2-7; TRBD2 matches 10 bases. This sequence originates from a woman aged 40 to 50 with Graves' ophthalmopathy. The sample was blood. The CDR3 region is CASIGSGRTYEQYF. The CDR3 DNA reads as TGTGCCAGCATTGGTAGCGGGAGGACCTACGAGCAGTACTTC.